These 31 T cell receptor beta chains came from one sample sequenced in a study of cytomegalovirus exposure and HLA in healthy donors. The primer mix had 60 Vbeta and 13 Jbeta primers. This table comes from immunoSEQ multiplex PCR, and its TCRdb copy is limited to in-frame clones, with some not included. Seen here are 100,000 or so clones, roughly three quarters observed once, and the top ten hold roughly 3.2%. What was sequenced was PBMCs. The receptors come from a man aged 25-45 years in good health and CMV-seronegative.

V usage is TRBV4-3 and J usage is TRBJ1-2; D is ambiguous. CDR3 length: 16 amino acids. The ends were cut back, 0 bases at V and 4 bases at J, with 15 bases in the middle. The germline V gene encodes CDR1 LGHNA and CDR2 YSLEER. CDR3: CASSQDPRGRGYGYTF. CDR3 bases: TGCGCCAGCAGCCAAGACCCTAGAGGGCGCGGCTATGGCTACACCTTC.

The J gene is TRBJ2-3, the V gene TRBV28; TRBD2 matches at 11 bases. V gave up 7 bases and J gave up 1 base; unmatched junction bases: 10. CDR3 length: 17 amino acids. Germline lookup yields CDR1 MDHEN and CDR2 SYDVKM. CDR3 loop: CASTPGVAGGGTDTQYF. CDR3 DNA: TGTGCCAGCACCCCGGGGGTAGCGGGAGGGGGCACAGATACGCAGTATTTT.

The rearrangement joins TRBV29-1 to TRBJ2-5, with 10 bases that match TRBD1. V shed 6 bases and J 1 base; nucleotides not matched to a gene: 11. Germline V gene data show CDR1 as SQVTM and CDR2 as ANQGSEA. The CDR3 contains 16 residues. CDR3 protein: CSVGPYGTGVQETQYF. In nucleotides, the CDR3 is TGCAGCGTGGGCCCTTACGGGACAGGGGTCCAAGAGACCCAGTACTTC.

This sequence joins TRBV6-1 and TRBJ1-2, with D perhaps matching TRBD1 (6 bases). With 0 bases removed from V and 4 bases from J, the gap between germline ends came to 21 bases. The germline CDR1 and CDR2 sequences are MNHNS and SASEGT. The CDR3 length is 18 residues. The CDR3 loop reads CASSEARLRPGHFYGYTF. CDR3 DNA sequence: TGTGCCAGCAGTGAAGCGCGTCTCAGACCGGGACACTTCTATGGCTACACCTTC.

V usage is TRBV28 and J usage is TRBJ1-3; 8 bases match TRBD1. Looked up from germline, CDR1 is MDHEN and CDR2 is SYDVKM. The junction had 6 bases not matched to a gene; V was cut back by 1 base and J by 4 bases. CDR3 length: 16 residues. CDR3 region: CASSLYGTGLGNTIYF. Here the CDR3 DNA reads TGTGCCAGCAGTTTATACGGGACAGGTCTCGGAAACACCATATATTTT.

The chain is built from TRBV19 and TRBJ2-2, with TRBD1 matching over 9 bases. With 10 bases clipped from V and 4 bases from J, the junction kept 16 bases outside the gene matches. The length of the CDR3 is 17 residues. From germline, CDR1 is LNHDA and CDR2 SQIVND (reference sequence). This CDR3 is CATSPGTQGAGTGELFF. Here the CDR3 DNA reads TGTGCCACCTCCCCGGGGACACAGGGGGCAGGCACCGGGGAGCTGTTTTTT.

V usage is TRBV19 and J usage is TRBJ2-4; the match to TRBD1 covers 7 bases. V lost 3 bases, J lost 7 bases, and 3 bases stayed unmatched. Germline CDR1 and CDR2: LNHDA and SQIVND (reference sequence). The CDR3 has 13 amino acids. Written as DNA, the CDR3 is TGTGCCAGTAGTATCGGGACAGTGAACATTCAGTACTTC. Translation: CASSIGTVNIQYF.

This clone has a single count. The chain carries TRBV9 and TRBJ1-2; D remains ambiguous. CDR1 SGDLS and CDR2 YYNGEE come from the germline V gene. This CDR3 has 14 amino acids. Trimming stripped 4 bases from V and 4 bases from J, with 14 bases between. The CDR3 sequence: CASSFSVEVYGYTF. The CDR3 nucleotides are TGTGCCAGCAGCTTCTCGGTCGAGGTCTATGGCTACACCTTC.

The V call is TRBV18, the J call TRBJ2-3; the match to TRBD1 covers 10 bases. In germline, CDR1 is KGHSH, CDR2 LQKENI. Losses at the gene ends were 3 bases for V and 1 base for J; bases not matched to a gene: 7. This CDR3 spans 17 amino acids. The CDR3 spells CASSPNGQGVGTDTQYF. In DNA form, the CDR3 reads TGTGCCAGCTCACCCAACGGACAGGGGGTCGGCACAGATACGCAGTATTTT.

As to this clone: The sample carries other DNA sequences with the same CDR3. The chain carries TRBV6-5 and TRBJ1-5; 8 bases are a match to TRBD1. CDR1 and CDR2 (germline): MNHEY, SVGAGI. The CDR3 is 14 amino acids. V lost 6 bases, J lost 4 bases, and 5 bases stayed unmatched. DNA for the CDR3: TGTGCCAGCAGCCCAGACAGGGGAAATCAGCCCCAGCATTTT. This translates into CASSPDRGNQPQHF.

The chain employs TRBV25-1 and TRBJ2-7; 11 nucleotides line up with TRBD1. The junction had 4 bases not matched to a gene; V was cut back by 0 bases and J by 3 bases. The CDR3 has 16 residues. Per the germline V gene, CDR1 is MGHDK and CDR2 is SYGVNS. This CDR3 reads CASSEYGGTGGYEQYF. Written as DNA, the CDR3 is TGTGCCAGCAGTGAATATGGTGGGACAGGGGGCTACGAGCAGTACTTC.

The rearrangement links TRBV9 to TRBJ2-3; 9 bases align to TRBD2. V lost 3 bases, J lost 3 bases, and 11 bases stayed unmatched. The CDR3 has 17 amino acids. The V gene's germline CDR1 is SGDLS and CDR2 YYNGEE. The CDR3 DNA follows: TGTGCCAGCAGCGGGGCCCATAGCGGGAGAGTGACAGATACGCAGTATTTT. Translated, it gives CASSGAHSGRVTDTQYF.

This clone appeared a few times. The gene calls are TRBV9 and TRBJ1-2; D is ambiguous. Trimming pared 0 bases from V and 7 bases from J, leaving 7 bases between. Germline values: CDR1 SGDLS, CDR2 YYNGEE. This CDR3 contains 12 residues. CDR3 sequence (DNA): TGTGCCAGCAGCGTAGTGGGCCTTGGCTACACCTTC. This gives the protein CASSVVGLGYTF.

This clone appeared a few times. The gene calls are TRBV30 and TRBJ1-2; 12 bases align to TRBD1. Germline CDR1 and CDR2: GTSNPN and SVGIG (reference sequence). CDR3 size: 17 residues. V lost 7 bases to trimming and J lost 3 bases; unmatched junction nucleotides: 15. CDR3 sequence: CAFPAQGQGAADYGYTF. The CDR3 nucleotides are TGTGCCTTCCCGGCCCAGGGACAGGGGGCAGCAGACTATGGCTACACCTTC.

The sample holds one count of this clone. The chain carries TRBV28 and TRBJ2-1; D unresolved. The CDR3 totals 13 residues. Germline V gene sequence: CDR1 MDHEN, CDR2 SYDVKM. The ends were cut back, 7 bases at V and 2 bases at J, with 9 bases in the middle. CDR3 sequence reads: CASTSVAYNEQFF. The CDR3 nucleotides are TGTGCCAGCACGAGCGTGGCCTACAATGAGCAGTTCTTC.

J is TRBJ1-5 and V is TRBV16; D call uncertain. Trimming removed 0 bases at V and 6 bases at J, with 12 bases between. The CDR3 is 15 amino acids. Germline assignment: CDR1 KGHSY and CDR2 FQNENV. This chain's CDR3 is CASSQSAAAGQPQHF. The CDR3 DNA is TGTGCCAGCAGCCAATCCGCAGCAGCGGGTCAGCCCCAGCATTTT.

This chain connects TRBV7-9 to TRBJ1-3, with D unclear. Looked up from germline, CDR1 is SEHNR and CDR2 is FQNEAQ (reference sequence). The CDR3 length is 13 residues. Trimming pared 8 bases from V and 0 bases from J, leaving 8 bases between. The CDR3 loop reads CASEFSSGNTIYF. DNA of the CDR3: TGTGCCAGCGAATTTAGCTCTGGAAACACCATATATTTT.

This clone was picked up one time. This rearrangement joins TRBV4-3 to TRBJ2-2, with 12 bases identical to TRBD2. The CDR3 is made up of 17 amino acids. The germline V gene encodes CDR1 LGHNA and CDR2 YSLEER. V was pared by 3 bases and J by 4 bases, with 6 bases of the junction left unmatched. Here the CDR3 reads CASSQAGLAGSTGELFF. In DNA, the CDR3 is TGCGCCAGCAGCCAGGCAGGACTAGCGGGGAGCACCGGGGAGCTGTTTTTT.

This clone was seen a few times. This chain joins TRBV28 and TRBJ2-7, with a tentative D call TRBD1 (6 bases). The V gene lost 6 bases and the J gene lost 2 bases, with 14 bases spanning the gap. Germline values: CDR1 MDHEN, CDR2 SYDVKM. This CDR3 is built from 14 residues. CDR3 loop: CASRTGTLTYEQYF. The CDR3 DNA sequence: TGTGCCAGCAGAACCGGGACACTTACCTACGAGCAGTACTTC.

V gene TRBV11-2 combines with J gene TRBJ1-1, with D perhaps matching TRBD1 (6 bases). Germline-derived CDR1 and CDR2 are SGHAT and FQNNGV. CDR3 length: 13 residues. Trimming removed 6 bases from V and 7 bases from J, with 15 bases in between. This CDR3 is CASRDPDRIEAFF. For the CDR3, the DNA is TGTGCCAGCAGGGATCCCGACAGGATTGAAGCTTTCTTT.

The J gene is TRBJ1-1, the V gene TRBV5-6; the match to TRBD1 covers 12 bases. V was clipped by 3 bases and J by 7 bases; unmatched bases: 10. This CDR3 has 16 amino acids. Germline V gene lookup returns CDR1 SGHDT and CDR2 YYEEEE. In nucleotides, the CDR3 is TGTGCCAGCAGCTGGGCGGGACAGGGGGCGCCAGGTGAAGCTTTCTTT. It encodes CASSWAGQGAPGEAFF.

This chain links TRBV28 with TRBJ1-4, with TRBD1 matching over 10 bases. V shed 3 bases and J 0 bases; nucleotides not matched to a gene: 4. CDR3 length equals 17 residues. CDR1 and CDR2 from the germline V gene are MDHEN and SYDVKM. Here the CDR3 DNA reads TGTGCCAGCAGTTTGGGACAGGGGATGGCAACTAATGAAAAACTGTTTTTT. It translates to CASSLGQGMATNEKLFF. The variable domain in full, with the rest retrieved from reference TRBV28 and TRBJ1-4, is DVKVTQSSRYLVKRTGEKVFLECVQDMDHENMFWYRQDPGLGLRLIYFSYDVKMKEKGDIPEGYSVSREKKERFSLILESASTNQTSMYLCASSLGQGMATNEKLFFGSGTQLSVL.

J is TRBJ2-5 and V is TRBV7-9, with 10 nucleotides matching TRBD1. The tail of the sequence fits TRBJ2-7 better, so the J call may be wrong. The CDR3 covers 14 residues. The germline V gene encodes CDR1 SEHNR and CDR2 FQNEAQ (reference sequence). CDR3 region: CASSSDRGSSEQYF. CDR3 nucleotide sequence: TGTGCCAGCAGCTCGGACAGGGGGTCTTCCGAGCAGTACTTC.

The rearrangement joins TRBV5-4 to TRBJ1-3; D is possibly TRBD1 (6 bases). The DNA matches TRBJ2-2 better at its end, which makes the J call doubtful. The length of the CDR3 is 16 residues. CDR1 is SGHNT, CDR2 YYREEE, per germline (reference sequence). The CDR3 nucleotides read TGTGCCAGCAGCTTGAGGACAGCCAGGAACACCGGGGAGCTGTTTTTT. Amino acid sequence: CASSLRTARNTGELFF.

The chain joins TRBV21-1 to TRBJ1-5. TRBV21-1 is shown as a pseudogene. There are 17 residues in the CDR3. In DNA form, the CDR3 reads TGTGCCAGCAGCAATATGGGGTGGGGGGTTTTCGATCAGCCCCAGCATTTT. It translates to CASSNMGWGVFDQPQHF.

The table lists this clone with a few counts. The rearrangement joins TRBV27 to TRBJ2-7; 11 bases map to TRBD2. The junction had 7 bases not matched to a gene; V was cut back by 6 bases and J by 3 bases. The CDR3 is 15 amino acids. CDR1 and CDR2 from the germline V gene are MNHEY and SMNVEV (reference sequence). In DNA form, the CDR3 reads TGTGCCAGCAGCCGCAACCTAGCGGGAGGCTACGAGCAGTACTTC. Translating gives CASSRNLAGGYEQYF.

The CDR3 nucleotides are TGCGCCAGCAGCCAAGAAAAGATAGACTACGAGCAGTACTTC. This gives the protein CASSQEKIDYEQYF. The rearrangement uses TRBV4-1 and TRBJ2-7, with D hard to call. Trimming shortened V by 0 bases and J by 3 bases, and 9 bases separated the two germline ends. The V gene's germline CDR1 is MGHRA and CDR2 YSYEKL. The CDR3 is 14 residues long.

The chain couples TRBV30 to TRBJ2-7; D is unresolved. CDR3 length equals 11 residues. The germline CDR1 and CDR2 sequences are GTSNPN and SVGIG (reference sequence). Trimming took off 1 base at V and 7 bases at J, with 8 bases between the two ends. CDR3 in DNA: TGTGCCTGGAGTGAACTCGGGGAGCAGTACTTC. It specifies CAWSELGEQYF.

The chain has TRBV7-9 and TRBJ2-3; 10 nucleotides align to TRBD1. Germline V gives CDR1 SEHNR, CDR2 FQNEAQ (reference sequence). The CDR3 loop spans 16 amino acids. Unmatched junction bases numbered 8, after V lost 8 bases and J lost 0 bases. For the CDR3, the DNA is TGTGCCAGCCCCCGGGACAGGGGACCTAGCACAGATACGCAGTATTTT. Amino acid sequence: CASPRDRGPSTDTQYF. The entire variable domain, with the rest obtained from reference TRBV7-9 and TRBJ2-3, is as follows: DTGVSQNPRHKITKRGQNVTFRCDPISEHNRLYWYRQTLGQGPEFLTYFQNEAQLEKSRLLSDRFSAERPKGSFSTLEIQRTEQGDSAMYLCASPRDRGPSTDTQYFGPGTRLTVL.

The chain carries TRBV6-6 and TRBJ1-5, with 7 bases fitting TRBD1. CDR3 size: 15 residues. Germline V gene sequence: CDR1 MNHNY, CDR2 SVGAGI (reference sequence). V trimming: 0 bases; J trimming: 4 bases; junction bases outside the gene matches: 3. The CDR3 coding sequence is TGTGCCAGCAGTTACTCGGGGACAGTTAATCAGCCCCAGCATTTT. Protein sequence: CASSYSGTVNQPQHF.

The chain recombines TRBV29-1 with TRBJ1-1; D not certain. Per germline, CDR1 SQVTM and CDR2 ANQGSEA. V lost 6 bases to trimming and J lost 1 base, with 12 bases between them. This CDR3 region has 13 residues. The CDR3 coding sequence is TGCAGCGTGCGTGATATCCGGAACACTGAAGCTTTCTTT. Protein: CSVRDIRNTEAFF.